This T cell receptor beta chain was retrieved from a study of blood T cell repertoires in COVID-19. The wider study: Sample material is recorded as cDNA or gDNA derived from T cells, B-cell-depleted T cells, or PBMCs.

In the study's own analysis: Counts of nucleated cells, estimated from reference gene primer amplification, were obtained. Profiling relied on immunoSEQ multiplex PCR, and the TCRdb table lists in-frame clones only, not all of them. For V, J and clone size, that table is used; D and trimming come from the DNA. The table records under 130,000 clones, approximately 79% of them present only once. The germline V gene encodes CDR1 PRHDT and CDR2 FYEKMQ (reference sequence). Losses at the gene ends were 0 bases for V and 4 bases for J; bases not matched to a gene: 8. The CDR3 runs to 17 residues. This clonotype was obtained from a man in his 70s with active or convalescent COVID-19. V gene TRBV13 combines with J gene TRBJ1-3; TRBD1 matches 8 bases. Sample: peripheral blood. The CDR3 loop is CASSLGRRQGLGNTIYF. As DNA, the CDR3 is TGTGCCAGCAGCTTAGGGAGAAGACAGGGGCTGGGAAACACCATATATTTT.